These 18 T cell receptor beta chains were sequenced from one sample in a study of cytomegalovirus exposure and HLA in healthy donors. Researchers ran the PCR with 60 Vbeta and 13 Jbeta primers. This table comes from immunoSEQ multiplex PCR, and its TCRdb copy is limited to in-frame clones, with some not included. The data contain 150,000 to 200,000 clones, 80% of them singletons. Sequences were obtained from PBMCs. These receptors originate from a woman in her forties in good health and CMV-seronegative.

This rearrangement joins TRBV28 to TRBJ2-5; 8 nucleotides match TRBD2. The DNA end is a closer match to TRBJ2-7, so the J assignment may be wrong. Germline CDR1 and CDR2: MDHEN and SYDVKM. The length of the CDR3 is 14 residues. CDR3 bases: TGTGCCAGCACTCGGCGGGGGGAAGGCTACGAGCAGTACTTC. Encoded protein: CASTRRGEGYEQYF.

This clone was seen more than once but under ten times. V gene TRBV27 combines with J gene TRBJ1-1, with 9 bases aligning to TRBD1. This CDR3 has 13 residues. In germline, CDR1 is MNHEY, CDR2 SMNVEV (reference sequence). J gave up 7 bases and V 5 bases, and 5 bases lay outside the gene matches. The CDR3, as DNA: TGTGCCAGCAGTCCTGACAGGGGGATTGAAGCTTTCTTT. Residues: CASSPDRGIEAFF.

The V call is TRBV7-3, the J call TRBJ2-3; 9 bases fit TRBD2. After removal of 8 bases from V and 2 bases from J, the junction contained 2 bases not matched to a gene. This CDR3 contains 13 residues. CDR1 and CDR2 from the germline V gene are SGHTA and FQGTGA. The CDR3 nucleotides are TGTGCCAGCTCTAGCGGGGTCACAGATACGCAGTATTTT. Its translation: CASSSGVTDTQYF.

V is TRBV28 and J is TRBJ2-7, with 10 bases fitting TRBD2. CDR3 length equals 15 residues. V was clipped by 2 bases and J by 5 bases; unmatched bases: 6. Germline CDR1 reads MDHEN; CDR2 reads SYDVKM. The CDR3 DNA is TGTGCCAGCAGTTTAACTAGCGGGGTAAGGGACGAGCAGTACTTC. Encoded protein: CASSLTSGVRDEQYF.

Only one count was recorded for this clone. This specimen includes other DNA sequences encoding the same CDR3. The chain has TRBV7-9 and TRBJ2-7, with D unclear. CDR1 and CDR2 from the germline V gene are SEHNR and FQNEAQ (reference sequence). The V and J ends lost 5 bases and 3 bases respectively, with 5 bases between them. This CDR3 spans 11 amino acids. CDR3 in DNA: TGTGCCAGCAGCCTGAGCTACGAGCAGTACTTC. It codes for CASSLSYEQYF.

As concerns this clone: Other DNA sequences from this sample encode an identical CDR3 as well. The chain joins TRBV14 to TRBJ2-7, with D possibly TRBD2 on 5 matching bases. CDR1 and CDR2 (germline): SGHDN, FVKESK. This CDR3 is built from 13 residues. Deletions cut 6 bases from V and 4 bases from J, with 13 bases between. CDR3 in DNA: TGTGCCAGCAGGGCGGGTGGGAGTTACGAGCAGTACTTC. Residues: CASRAGGSYEQYF.

The chain couples TRBV4-3 to TRBJ1-3; 8 nucleotides match TRBD1. CDR1 and CDR2 (germline): LGHNA, YSLEER. Unmatched junction bases numbered 7, after V lost 3 bases and J lost 0 bases. The CDR3 is 17 residues long. The DNA for the CDR3 is TGCGCCAGCAGCCAGGGGGACAGGACTACCTCTGGAAACACCATATATTTT. Its translation: CASSQGDRTTSGNTIYF.

Points on this clone: Its ends do not fully match the called genes, so a read error is possible. The rearrangement joins TRBV7-9 to TRBJ2-7; the match to TRBD2 covers 8 bases. Germline-derived CDR1 and CDR2 are SEHNR and FQNEAQ (reference sequence). The CDR3 is 12 residues long. The CDR3, as DNA: TGTTCCAGCAGCCCCTCCGGGGGGGGGCAGTACTTC. Translated, it gives CSSSPSGGGQYF.

Notes on this clone: The junction does not match germline at one end; this may be a read error. The chain combines TRBV7-9 with TRBJ1-5; maybe TRBD1 (5 bases). This CDR3 has 14 residues. Germline CDR1 reads SEHNR; CDR2 reads FQNEAQ (reference sequence). CDR3 nucleotide sequence: TGTTCCAGCAGCATTGCAGGGAGGGAACAGCCCCAGCATTTT. This translates into CSSSIAGREQPQHF. The full variable domain, its missing parts supplied by reference TRBV7-9 and TRBJ1-5, is DTGVSQNPRHKITKRGQNVTFRCDPISEHNRLYWYRQTLGQGPEFLTYFQNEAQLEKSRLLSDRFSAERPKGSFSTLEIQRTEQGDSAMYLCSSSIAGREQPQHFGDGTRLSIL.

The chain links TRBV7-9 to TRBJ1-2; D possibly corresponds to TRBD1 (6 bases). Trimming took off 5 bases at V and 7 bases at J, with 32 bases between the two ends. Germline CDR1 SEHNR, CDR2 FQNEAQ (reference sequence). This CDR3 contains 19 residues. This chain's CDR3 is CASSPSSWVGGGGAAGYTF. DNA for the CDR3: TGTGCCAGCAGCCCCAGTTCGTGGGTCGGGGGCGGGGGAGCGGCTGGCTACACCTTC.

This clone was seen a single time. At the DNA level, this CDR3 is encoded by other sequences in the same sample as well. This sequence joins TRBV14 and TRBJ2-5; 9 bases are a match to TRBD1. Trimming removed 2 bases from V and 5 bases from J; junction bases left unmatched: 15. The CDR3 spans 18 residues. CDR1 is SGHDN, CDR2 FVKESK, per germline. The CDR3 sequence: CASSQWAGTGFRRETQYF. The DNA for the CDR3 is TGTGCCAGCAGCCAATGGGCCGGGACAGGGTTTCGAAGGGAGACCCAGTACTTC.

J is TRBJ2-1 and V is TRBV9, with 10 bases lining up with TRBD1. The CDR3 consists of 16 residues. The J segment lost 4 bases and the V segment lost 0 bases, leaving 4 bases of the junction unmatched. CDR1 and CDR2 (germline): SGDLS, YYNGEE. The CDR3 DNA sequence: TGTGCCAGCAGCGTAGCCGGACAGGGGGGGTACAATGAGCAGTTCTTC. Translated: CASSVAGQGGYNEQFF.

The rearrangement links TRBV6-5 to TRBJ1-1; D unresolved. This CDR3 has 12 amino acids. Germline V gene sequence: CDR1 MNHEY, CDR2 SVGAGI. V dropped 5 bases and J dropped 6 bases, with 10 bases sitting between them. The CDR3 DNA is TGTGCCAGCAGTAAATCGAGTTCTGAAGCTTTCTTT. It encodes CASSKSSSEAFF.

The gene calls are TRBV7-9 and TRBJ1-3; D perhaps matches TRBD1 (6 bases). Germline CDR1 reads SEHNR; CDR2 reads FQNEAQ (reference sequence). The CDR3 totals 15 residues. V was cut by 4 bases and J by 0 bases, with 10 bases left in between. This CDR3 reads CASSSGQNSGNTIYF. CDR3 DNA sequence: TGTGCCAGCAGCTCCGGACAGAACTCTGGAAACACCATATATTTT.

This chain links TRBV6-6 with TRBJ1-5; D not certain. CDR3 size: 11 residues. CDR1 MNHNY and CDR2 SVGAGI come from the germline V gene (reference sequence). V was trimmed by 5 bases and J by 13 bases, leaving 12 bases between them. The chain's CDR3 is CASSPRAGQHF. As DNA, the CDR3 is TGTGCCAGCAGTCCAAGAGCGGGTCAGCATTTT.

The V and J genes are TRBV28 and TRBJ2-7; the D gene is possibly TRBD2 (5 bases). V was cut by 3 bases and J by 3 bases, with 9 bases left in between. This CDR3 has 13 amino acids. CDR1 is MDHEN and CDR2 is SYDVKM in the germline V gene. The CDR3 bases are TGTGCCAGCAGTTTCGAGGGTAACTACGAGCAGTACTTC. Its translation is CASSFEGNYEQYF. Combining the CDR3 with reference TRBV28 and TRBJ2-7 gives the whole variable domain DVKVTQSSRYLVKRTGEKVFLECVQDMDHENMFWYRQDPGLGLRLIYFSYDVKMKEKGDIPEGYSVSREKKERFSLILESASTNQTSMYLCASSFEGNYEQYFGPGTRLTVT.

A few counts support this clone. V usage is TRBV15 and J usage is TRBJ1-1, with 7 bases aligning to TRBD1. This CDR3 spans 14 amino acids. V was pared by 3 bases and J by 2 bases, with 3 bases of the junction left unmatched. Germline CDR1 LNHNV, CDR2 YYDKDF (reference sequence). CDR3 coding DNA: TGTGCCACCAGCAGCGGACAGGTAAACACTGAAGCTTTCTTT. Its translation: CATSSGQVNTEAFF. Full variable domain (missing parts from reference TRBV15 and TRBJ1-1): DAMVIQNPRYQVTQFGKPVTLSCSQTLNHNVMYWYQQKSSQAPKLLFHYYDKDFNNEADTPDNFQSRRPNTSFCFLDIRSPGLGDTAMYLCATSSGQVNTEAFFGQGTRLTVV.

The gene calls are TRBV5-1 and TRBJ2-3, with 8 bases aligning to TRBD2. The CDR3 is 15 residues long. Looked up from germline, CDR1 is SGHRS and CDR2 is YFSETQ. V gave up 4 bases and J gave up 4 bases; unmatched junction bases: 8. The CDR3 sequence: CASSATSGSADTQYF. The CDR3 bases are TGCGCCAGCAGCGCTACTAGCGGATCCGCAGATACGCAGTATTTT.